The rows below give T cell receptor beta chains drawn from one sample of a study of blood T cells in healthy people across ages. TCRdb redid the calling of the 5' RACE reads with MiXCR, one entry per CDR3 protein. The sample includes hundreds of thousands of distinct CDR3 sequences, 30% to 45% of them seen just once. Sequenced sample: blood. The source is a man younger than 30 in good health. Both conserved end residues are part of each CDR3. D genes are given only for firm matches. A row's size may be missing; if present it is once, few, many or a size class.

V	J	D	length	size	CDR3	DNA
TRBV5-1	TRBJ1-6	TRBD1	17	-	CASSPTTGASPNSPLHF	TGCGCCAGCAGCCCCACGACAGGGGCTTCTCCTAATTCACCCCTCCACTTT
TRBV12-3/TRBV12-4	TRBJ2-5	-	14	many	CASSFATTRETQYF	TGTGCCAGCAGTTTTGCCACAACCAGGGAGACCCAGTACTTC
TRBV7-2	TRBJ2-7	-	12	-	CASSSGSYGQYF	TGTGCCAGCAGCTCTGGTTCGTACGGGCAGTACTTC
TRBV7-2	TRBJ2-1	TRBD1	14	-	CASSFVGQSPEQFF	TGTGCCAGCAGCTTCGTGGGACAGTCTCCTGAGCAGTTCTTC
TRBV28	TRBJ1-1	-	15	-	CASSLAGRPNTEAFF	TGTGCCAGCAGTTTAGCGGGTCGTCCGAACACTGAAGCTTTCTTT
TRBV9	TRBJ2-1	-	16	many	CASSVSGPQAYNEQFF	TGTGCCAGCAGCGTGAGTGGGCCACAAGCCTACAATGAGCAGTTCTTC
TRBV6-2/TRBV6-3	TRBJ2-2	-	18	-	CASSSPSTGPIHTGELFF	TGTGCCAGCAGTTCCCCCTCGACAGGCCCCATCCACACCGGGGAGCTGTTTTTT
TRBV20-1	TRBJ2-7	TRBD2	15	-	CSATGGAGDKYEQYF	TGCAGTGCAACCGGGGGGGCGGGGGACAAATACGAGCAGTACTTC
TRBV19	TRBJ1-2	-	13	-	CASDDGWNYGYTF	TGTGCCAGTGACGACGGATGGAACTATGGCTACACCTTC
TRBV6-5	TRBJ2-1	-	16	-	CASSSPRGYSYNEQFF	TGTGCCAGCAGTTCCCCAAGGGGGTACTCCTACAATGAGCAGTTCTTC
TRBV3-1	TRBJ2-3	-	15	once	CASSGGGGSTDTQYF	TGTGCCAGCAGCGGGGGAGGAGGGAGCACAGATACGCAGTATTTT
TRBV6-2/TRBV6-3	TRBJ2-5	-	12	few	CASGLRTETQYF	TGTGCCTCGGGATTGAGGACAGAGACCCAGTACTTC
TRBV7-2	TRBJ2-3	-	15	few	CASSLDKTSTDTQYF	TGTGCCAGCAGCTTAGACAAGACTAGCACAGATACGCAGTATTTT
TRBV2	TRBJ2-3	TRBD2	15	-	CASGVGRTGGDTQYF	TGTGCCAGCGGGGTGGGGAGGACGGGGGGTGATACGCAGTATTTT
TRBV5-1	TRBJ2-3	TRBD2	14	many	CASSREAPTDTQYF	TGCGCCAGCAGCCGGGAGGCCCCCACAGATACGCAGTATTTT
TRBV7-2	TRBJ1-4	-	17	few	CASSLAAVPATNEKLFF	TGTGCCAGCAGCTTAGCGGCGGTACCAGCAACTAATGAAAAACTGTTTTTT